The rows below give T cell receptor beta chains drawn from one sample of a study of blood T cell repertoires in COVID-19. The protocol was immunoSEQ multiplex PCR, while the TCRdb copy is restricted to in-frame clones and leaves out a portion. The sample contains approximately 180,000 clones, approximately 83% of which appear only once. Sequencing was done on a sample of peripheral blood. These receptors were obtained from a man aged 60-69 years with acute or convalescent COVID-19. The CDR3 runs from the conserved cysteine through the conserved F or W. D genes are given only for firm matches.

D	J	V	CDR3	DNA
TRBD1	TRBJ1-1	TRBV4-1	CAKRQGAVDTEAFF	TGCGCCAAGAGACAGGGGGCGGTCGACACTGAAGCTTTCTTT
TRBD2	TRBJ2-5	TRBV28	CASSLGGSGGETQYF	TGTGCCAGCAGTTTAGGCGGGAGCGGAGGAGAGACCCAGTACTTC
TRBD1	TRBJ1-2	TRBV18	CASSQTPPQGAFNYGYTF	TGTGCCAGCTCACAAACCCCCCCACAGGGGGCTTTTAACTATGGCTACACCTTC
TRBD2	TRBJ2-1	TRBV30	CAWSAQREGRGEQFF	TGTGCCTGGAGTGCCCAGCGGGAGGGCCGCGGTGAGCAGTTCTTC
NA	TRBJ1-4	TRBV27	CASSLVPGPGANEKLFF	TGTGCCAGCAGTTTAGTTCCCGGGCCCGGGGCTAATGAAAAACTGTTTTTT
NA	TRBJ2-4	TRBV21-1	CASSKVSKTQENIQYF	TGTGCCAGCAGCAAAGTTAGCAAAACCCAAGAGAACATTCAGTACTTC
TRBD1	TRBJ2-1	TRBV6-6	CASSYGQGEFF	TGTGCCAGCAGTTACGGGCAGGGGGAGTTCTTC
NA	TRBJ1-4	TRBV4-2	CASSQVGGREKLFF	TGTGCCAGCAGCCAAGTTGGAGGGAGGGAAAAACTGTTTTTT
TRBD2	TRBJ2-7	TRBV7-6	CASSVTSGSIYEQYF	TGTGCCAGCAGCGTCACTAGCGGGAGTATCTACGAGCAGTACTTC
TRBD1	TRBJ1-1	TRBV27	CASSPTGVNTEAFF	TGTGCCAGCAGTCCGACAGGGGTGAACACTGAAGCTTTCTTT
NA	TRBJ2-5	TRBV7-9	CASSLGTNQETQYF	TGTGCCAGCAGCTTAGGGACTAACCAAGAGACCCAGTACTTC
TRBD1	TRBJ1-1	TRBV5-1	CASRPGQEMNTEAFF	TGCGCCAGCAGACCGGGACAGGAGATGAACACTGAAGCTTTCTTT
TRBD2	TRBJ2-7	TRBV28	CASATSGGRGYEQYF	TGTGCCAGCGCCACTAGCGGGGGGAGAGGGTACGAGCAGTACTTC
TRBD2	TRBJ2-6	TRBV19	CASTKNAGGLAGGSGANVLTF	TGTGCCAGTACCAAAAATGCTGGGGGACTAGCGGGGGGCTCTGGGGCCAACGTCCTGACTTTC
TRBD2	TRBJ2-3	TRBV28	CASSLGGLAGFTDTQYF	TGTGCCAGCAGTTTAGGGGGACTAGCGGGCTTTACAGATACGCAGTATTTT
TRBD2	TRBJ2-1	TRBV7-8	CASSLDGRDHNEQFF	TGTGCCAGCAGCTTAGACGGGAGGGATCACAATGAGCAGTTCTTC
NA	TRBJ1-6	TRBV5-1	CASSLDQVRGSPLHF	TGCGCCAGCAGCTTGGATCAGGTCAGGGGATCACCCCTCCACTTT
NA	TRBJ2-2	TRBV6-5	CASSGDLAGELFF	TGTGCCAGCAGCGGCGACTTAGCCGGGGAGCTGTTTTTT
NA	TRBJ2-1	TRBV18	CASSQDETSFNEQFF	TGTGCCAGCTCACAAGATGAGACTAGTTTTAATGAGCAGTTCTTC
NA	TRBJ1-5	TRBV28	CASSFNNQPQHF	TGTGCCAGCAGTTTCAATAATCAGCCCCAGCATTTT